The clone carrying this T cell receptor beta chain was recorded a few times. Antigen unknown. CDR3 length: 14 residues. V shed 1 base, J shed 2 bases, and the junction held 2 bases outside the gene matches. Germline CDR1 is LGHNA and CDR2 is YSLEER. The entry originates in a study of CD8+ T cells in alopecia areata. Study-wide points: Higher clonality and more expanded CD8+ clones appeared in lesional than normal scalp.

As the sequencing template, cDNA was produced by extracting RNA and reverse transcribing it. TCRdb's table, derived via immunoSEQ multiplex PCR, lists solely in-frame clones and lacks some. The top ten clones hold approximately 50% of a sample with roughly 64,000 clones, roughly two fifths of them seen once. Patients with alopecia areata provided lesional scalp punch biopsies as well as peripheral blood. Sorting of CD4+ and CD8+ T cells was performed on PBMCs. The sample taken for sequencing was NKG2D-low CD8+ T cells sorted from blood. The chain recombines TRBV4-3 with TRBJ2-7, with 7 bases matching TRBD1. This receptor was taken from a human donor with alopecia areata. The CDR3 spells CASSQVGTAYEQYF. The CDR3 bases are TGCGCCAGCAGCCAAGTCGGGACAGCCTACGAGCAGTACTTC.